The next 27 T cell receptor beta chains were all read from a single sample in a study of molecular identifiers for immune sequencing clone quantification. TCRdb called the PCR reads again in MiXCR, with one record for every CDR3 protein. The sample lists 400,000 to 600,000 distinct CDR3 sequences; around 23% were seen once. Material for sequencing was naive CD8+ T cells from blood, with Jurkat cell RNA spiked in. Regarding subset: FACS-sorted CD8+CD4-CCR7+CD45RA+ naive T cells. All receptors derive from a human donor in good health. Some libraries in this study had Jurkat cell RNA spiked in.

The chain uses TRBV12-3 or TRBV12-4 and TRBJ2-3; no clear D. The CDR3 loop spans 13 amino acids. V lost 8 bases and J 0 bases, leaving 9 bases between the germline ends. Written as DNA, the CDR3 is TGTGCCAGCGGTCCGGATAGCACAGATACGCAGTATTTT. Its translation: CASGPDSTDTQYF.

This chain links TRBV5-5 with TRBJ1-1; the D is unclear. The V gene lost 0 bases and the J gene lost 2 bases, with 17 bases spanning the gap. CDR1 and CDR2 (germline): SGHKS, YYEKEE (reference sequence). The CDR3 is 17 residues long. CDR3 DNA: TGTGCCAGCAGCTTGGACGAAGCCAGGACCATAAACACTGAAGCTTTCTTT. Amino acids: CASSLDEARTINTEAFF.

In regard to this clonotype: This clone may be a read error of a much larger clone one base away. The conserved closing phenylalanine or tryptophan is absent in this CDR3, likely reflecting a read error. The chain recombines TRBV19 with TRBJ1-4; D uncertain. Germline assignment: CDR1 LNHDA and CDR2 SQIVND (reference sequence). There are 12 residues in the CDR3. V dropped 7 bases and J dropped 7 bases, with 10 bases sitting between them. DNA for the CDR3: TGTGCCAGTACATCGGGAAGTGAAAAACTGTTTTCT. Translated, it gives CASTSGSEKLFS.

This clonotype was detected only a few times. The chain employs TRBV5-4 and TRBJ2-7, with 9 bases identical to TRBD1. The length of the CDR3 is 14 residues. V dropped 4 bases and J dropped 5; count of bases not matched to a gene: 7. Germline-derived CDR1 and CDR2 are SGHNT and YYREEE (reference sequence). In DNA form, the CDR3 reads TGTGCCAGCAGCCCGGGACAGGGTAGCCACGAGCAGTACTTC. It translates to CASSPGQGSHEQYF.

Regarding this clonotype: A much larger clone sits a single nucleotide away, making a read error possible. CDR3 bases: TGTGCCAGCAGCTTAGACTTCGACAGGACAGGAAGCACAGATATGCAGTATTTT. Translated, it gives CASSLDFDRTGSTDMQYF. The J gene is TRBJ2-3, the V gene TRBV7-9, with 7 bases matching TRBD1. Germline V gene data show CDR1 as SEHNR and CDR2 as FQNEAQ (reference sequence). This CDR3 is built from 18 residues.

This clonotype has just a few counts. The V and J genes are TRBV7-9 and TRBJ2-2, with a weak D call TRBD2 (5 bases). This CDR3 has 14 amino acids. V was shortened by 6 bases and J by 4 bases, with 12 bases between the two germline ends. CDR1 SEHNR and CDR2 FQNEAQ come from the germline V gene (reference sequence). CDR3 DNA: TGTGCCAGCAGGAAAGTAGAGGGCACCGGGGAGCTGTTTTTT. Translating it yields CASRKVEGTGELFF.

A few counts support this clonotype. This rearrangement joins TRBV24-1 to TRBJ1-5; D may be TRBD1 (6 bases). Germline assignment: CDR1 KGHDR and CDR2 SFDVKD. V was trimmed by 6 bases and J by 1 base, leaving 9 bases between them. CDR3 length: 14 residues. The CDR3 spells CATSTGISNQPQHF. The DNA for the CDR3 is TGTGCCACCAGTACAGGGATAAGCAATCAGCCCCAGCATTTT.

This clonotype was observed many times. V usage is TRBV7-9 and J usage is TRBJ2-6, with D unresolved. Trimming cost V 5 bases and J 4 bases, with 12 bases left between them. The CDR3 runs to 15 residues. The germline CDR1 and CDR2 sequences are SEHNR and FQNEAQ (reference sequence). The CDR3 DNA reads as TGTGCCAGCAGCCCCCCCGCATTCGGGGCCAACGTCCTGACTTTC. Its translation: CASSPPAFGANVLTF.

This rearrangement joins TRBV9 to TRBJ2-3; D gene unclear. The V gene's germline CDR1 is SGDLS and CDR2 YYNGEE. V gave up 7 bases and J gave up 1 base, with 10 bases separating them. This CDR3 has 13 amino acids. The CDR3 spells CASEVGGTDTQYF. CDR3 sequence (DNA): TGTGCCAGCGAGGTAGGCGGCACAGATACGCAGTATTTT.

This clonotype was recorded a few times. This chain uses TRBV3-1 with TRBJ2-7; TRBD2 matches 10 bases. Trimming cost V 0 bases and J 5 bases; bases outside gene matches: 7. CDR1 and CDR2 from the germline V gene are LGHDT and YNNKEL (reference sequence). The CDR3 is 16 residues long. This CDR3 is CASSQDSILAGNEQYF. The CDR3 bases are TGTGCCAGCAGCCAAGATTCAATACTAGCGGGGAACGAGCAGTACTTC.

In its sample, this clonotype was seen many times. This chain uses TRBV7-6 with TRBJ1-1; D is possibly TRBD1 (5 bases). The CDR3 sequence is 14 residues long. The ends were cut back, 7 bases at V and 4 bases at J, with 16 bases in the middle. Germline CDR1 reads SGHVS; CDR2 reads FNYEAQ. CDR3 sequence (DNA): TGTGCCAGCATCATAGGTCCAGGGACCACTGAAGCTTTCTTT. Protein: CASIIGPGTTEAFF.

V and J are TRBV9 and TRBJ2-6; no clear D gene. V gave up 0 bases and J gave up 4 bases, with 11 bases separating them. The CDR3 contains 16 residues. The germline V gene encodes CDR1 SGDLS and CDR2 YYNGEE. DNA for the CDR3: TGTGCCAGCAGCGTAGGGCAGCTGTCGGGGGCCAACGTCCTGACTTTC. It is translated as CASSVGQLSGANVLTF.

This chain connects TRBV12-3 or TRBV12-4 to TRBJ2-1; the D call may be TRBD1 or TRBD2 (6 bases each). Trimming removed 6 bases from V and 6 bases from J, with 15 bases in between. The CDR3 length is 14 residues. This chain's CDR3 is CASRYGGRGNEQFF. Written as DNA, the CDR3 is TGTGCCAGCAGATATGGGGGGCGCGGCAATGAGCAGTTCTTC.

The chain links TRBV5-4 to TRBJ1-6; no clear D gene. Between the trimmed V and J ends, which lost 2 bases and 14 bases, there was a span of 17 bases. The CDR3 has 14 amino acids. CDR1 is SGHNT, CDR2 YYREEE, per germline (reference sequence). The CDR3 DNA sequence: TGTGCCAGCAGCTTCGGACCGGGCTCCGATTCCCTCCACTTT. Translated, it gives CASSFGPGSDSLHF.

Of note for this clonotype: A clone one base away is much larger, so this may be a read error. This rearrangement joins TRBV5-4 to TRBJ1-1, with TRBD1 matching over 7 bases. This CDR3 has 14 residues. V lost 1 base to trimming and J lost 3 bases; unmatched junction nucleotides: 3. Germline lookup yields CDR1 SGHNT and CDR2 YYREEE (reference sequence). DNA for the CDR3: TGTGCCAGCAGCTTGTGGGACAGTTACACTGAAGCTTTCTTT. Residues: CASSLWDSYTEAFF.

This clonotype was detected ten times or more. The chain recombines TRBV7-6 with TRBJ2-6; the D call may be TRBD1 or TRBD2 (5 bases each). CDR3 length: 17 residues. Germline loops: CDR1 SGHVS, CDR2 FNYEAQ. With 3 bases removed from V and 0 bases from J, the gap between germline ends came to 12 bases. The CDR3 sequence: CASSFHGANSGANVLTF. In DNA form, the CDR3 reads TGTGCCAGCAGCTTTCACGGGGCTAACTCTGGGGCCAACGTCCTGACTTTC.

Only a few counts were recorded for this clonotype. The chain has TRBV25-1 and TRBJ1-2, with 12 bases matching TRBD1. CDR3 size: 17 residues. The V and J ends lost 1 base and 1 base, in that order; junction bases with no gene match: 4. Germline CDR1 reads MGHDK; CDR2 reads SYGVNS. The CDR3 nucleotides are TGTGCCAGCAGTGAATCGGGACAGGGGGCGGGTAACTATGGCTACACCTTC. It is translated as CASSESGQGAGNYGYTF.

This clonotype came up many times. The chain is built from TRBV4-2 and TRBJ2-7, with D perhaps matching TRBD2 (5 bases). The V end was cut by 1 base, the J end by 5 bases, with 12 bases between. Germline loops: CDR1 LGHNA, CDR2 YNFKEQ. The CDR3 consists of 14 residues. The CDR3 region has the DNA TGTGCCAGCAGCCAAGTACGGGGTACCAACGAGCAGTACTTC. This encodes CASSQVRGTNEQYF.

Only a few counts were recorded for this clonotype. The gene calls are TRBV27 and TRBJ1-6, with a tentative D call TRBD1 (6 bases). Germline V gives CDR1 MNHEY, CDR2 SMNVEV (reference sequence). This CDR3 spans 16 amino acids. The ends were cut back, 3 bases at V and 4 bases at J, with 13 bases in the middle. The CDR3 nucleotides read TGTGCCAGCAGTTTGATCCCGGACAGATATAATTCACCCCTCCACTTT. Its protein product is CASSLIPDRYNSPLHF.

This clonotype came up once. At one end the junction does not follow the germline gene, possibly because of a read error. This sequence joins TRBV24-1 and TRBJ2-2; TRBD2 might be the D (5 bases). CDR3 length: 13 amino acids. Per germline, CDR1 KGHDR and CDR2 SFDVKD. The CDR3 here is CDTSRGPPAELFF. The CDR3 DNA follows: TGTGACACCAGTCGGGGTCCCCCCGCGGAGCTGTTTTTT.

This clonotype was observed a handful of times. The chain combines TRBV20-1 with TRBJ2-5; 13 nucleotides agree with TRBD2. The V gene's germline CDR1 is DFQATT and CDR2 SNEGSKA (reference sequence). This CDR3 has 18 amino acids. V shed 0 bases and J 0 bases; nucleotides not matched to a gene: 7. The CDR3 loop reads CSARDRGLAGTYQETQYF. The CDR3 coding sequence is TGCAGTGCTAGAGATCGGGGACTAGCGGGAACTTACCAAGAGACCCAGTACTTC.

This clonotype was observed a few times. The V and J genes are TRBV7-2 and TRBJ1-1; tentatively, D is TRBD1 (5 bases). V lost 0 bases and J lost 0, with 26 bases in between. The V gene's germline CDR1 is SGHTA and CDR2 FQGNSA. This CDR3 is 21 amino acids long. The CDR3 region has the DNA TGTGCCAGCAGCTTAGCCGATAGGGTGCCATGGACAAGAGAAATGAACACTGAAGCTTTCTTT. Translating gives CASSLADRVPWTREMNTEAFF.

This clonotype has at least ten counts. The chain joins TRBV4-3 to TRBJ2-1, with 7 positions matching TRBD1. The CDR3 runs to 15 residues. Germline CDR1 is LGHNA and CDR2 is YSLEER. The J segment lost 10 bases and the V segment lost 2 bases, leaving 11 bases of the junction unmatched. The CDR3 nucleotides read TGCGCCAGCAGCCAACAATACGACAGGGTTTACGAGCAGTTCTTC. This encodes CASSQQYDRVYEQFF.

A remark on this clonotype: One end of the junction is discordant with germline, which a read error may explain. The V call is TRBV7-6, the J call TRBJ2-3; 12 nucleotides agree with TRBD2. In germline, CDR1 is SGHVS, CDR2 FNYEAQ. This CDR3 contains 15 residues. The CDR3 nucleotides are TGTGCCGGCAGCATCCTGACTAGCGGGAGAGATACGCAGTATTTT. Residues: CAGSILTSGRDTQYF.

The rearrangement links TRBV2 to TRBJ2-5; 10 nucleotides align to TRBD1. J lost 1 base, V lost 7 bases, and 9 bases had no gene match. The CDR3 is 16 amino acids. Germline V CDR1 and CDR2: SNHLY, FYNNEI. DNA of the CDR3: TGTGCCAGCATTAGGGGGACAGGGGTTTTCCAAGAGACCCAGTACTTC. Encoded protein: CASIRGTGVFQETQYF. Supplemented by reference TRBV2 and TRBJ2-5, the full variable domain reads EPEVTQTPSHQVTQMGQEVILRCVPISNHLYFYWYRQILGQKVEFLVSFYNNEISEKSEIFDDQFSVERPDGSNFTLKIRSTKLEDSAMYFCASIRGTGVFQETQYFGPGTRLLVL.

This clonotype showed up just a few times. The chain employs TRBV27 and TRBJ1-1; TRBD1 is a possible D gene (5 bases). Germline lookup yields CDR1 MNHEY and CDR2 SMNVEV (reference sequence). Trimming stripped 5 bases from V and 4 bases from J, with 17 bases between. This CDR3 region has 15 residues. CDR3 region: CASSLGRGASTEAFF. In DNA, the CDR3 is TGTGCCAGCAGTCTCGGAAGAGGGGCGAGCACTGAAGCTTTCTTT.

In its sample, this clonotype was seen a few times. The chain uses TRBV18 and TRBJ2-7, with D hard to call. Germline V gene data show CDR1 as KGHSH and CDR2 as LQKENI. Trimming left V 5 bases short and J 2 bases short, with 10 bases between. This CDR3 spans 13 amino acids. The CDR3, as DNA: TGTGCCAGCTCAGCCGGCCCTGCCTACGAGCAGTACTTC. As protein: CASSAGPAYEQYF.